The rows below give T cell receptor beta chains drawn from one sample of a study of glioma-infiltrating T cells. One entry per CDR3 protein, called by TCRdb with MiXCR from the multiplex PCR reads. The sample lists approximately 400,000 distinct CDR3 sequences; 41% were seen once. Source material: glioma tissue, nonneoplastic brain tissue, or PBMCs (not recorded which). These receptors were taken from a human donor with low-grade glioma or glioblastoma, undergoing nonglioma brain surgery, or in good health (not recorded which). Each CDR3 is given with its conserved first and last residue. A D gene is named only where the DNA matches it firmly. The listing skips clone size in some rows; elsewhere it reads once, few, many or a size class.

j_call	v_call	d_call	clone_size	cdr3_aa	cdr3_nt
TRBJ2-7	TRBV27	.	many	CASSFQVAGPYEQYF	TGTGCCAGCAGTTTCCAAGTGGCAGGGCCCTACGAGCAGTACTTC
TRBJ1-2	TRBV6-1	.	.	CASSYESFGYTF	TGTGCCAGCAGTTACGAGTCCTTCGGCTACACCTTC
TRBJ2-7	TRBV27	.	.	CASSPNLGQPYEQYF	TGTGCCAGCAGTCCCAACTTGGGGCAGCCTTACGAGCAGTACTTC
TRBJ2-7	TRBV5-1	.	once	CASSLGFYEQYF	TGCGCCAGCAGCTTGGGTTTTTACGAGCAGTACTTC
TRBJ2-3	TRBV4-3	.	.	CASSGQGTDTQYF	TGCGCCAGCAGCGGGCAGGGCACAGATACGCAGTATTTT
TRBJ2-1	TRBV20-1	TRBD1	few	CSASWTGSYNEQFF	TGCAGTGCTAGTTGGACAGGTTCCTACAATGAGCAGTTCTTC
TRBJ2-2	TRBV20-1	.	few	CSASRRAGELFF	TGCAGTGCTAGCCGCCGGGCCGGGGAGCTGTTTTTT
TRBJ2-3	TRBV20-1	TRBD2	few	CSARDQGLASNTSTDTQYF	TGCAGTGCTAGAGATCAAGGACTAGCGAGTAATACTAGCACAGATACGCAGTATTTT
TRBJ1-2	TRBV20-1	.	.	CSARGQATNYGYTF	TGCAGTGCTAGAGGGCAGGCAACTAACTATGGCTACACCTTC
TRBJ2-1	TRBV20-1	TRBD2	few	CSVIGRATSNEQFF	TGCAGTGTTATAGGGAGGGCTACGTCCAATGAGCAGTTCTTC
TRBJ2-1	TRBV20-1	.	few	CSASRWSSYNEQFF	TGCAGTGCTAGCCGGTGGAGCTCCTACAATGAGCAGTTCTTC
TRBJ1-2	TRBV6-6	.	.	CASTSSPDHYGFTF	TGTGCCAGCACCTCCTCCCCAGACCACTATGGCTTCACCTTC
TRBJ1-3	TRBV28	.	few	CASSLSDRRSGNTIYF	TGTGCCAGCAGTTTATCGGACCGCCGCTCTGGAAACACCATATATTTT
TRBJ2-1	TRBV27	TRBD2	many	CASRKGAGGPNEQFF	TGTGCCAGCAGGAAGGGGGCGGGAGGGCCCAATGAGCAGTTCTTC
TRBJ2-4	TRBV27	.	.	CASSLEELQLAKNIQYF	TGTGCCAGCAGTTTAGAAGAGCTCCAGCTAGCCAAAAACATTCAGTACTTC
TRBJ2-7	TRBV28	.	once	CASSSPGPSSYEQYF	TGTGCCAGCAGTTCACCAGGCCCGAGCTCCTACGAGCAGTACTTC
TRBJ2-2	TRBV20-1	.	once	CSARDFDGTGTGELFF	TGCAGTGCTAGAGATTTCGATGGGACCGGAACCGGGGAGCTGTTTTTT
TRBJ1-1	TRBV28	.	few	CASSLESGTEAFF	TGTGCCAGCAGTTTGGAGTCGGGGACTGAAGCTTTCTTT
TRBJ1-5	TRBV29-1	.	.	CSVQGNSNQPQHF	TGCAGCGTCCAGGGGAATAGCAATCAGCCCCAGCATTTT
TRBJ1-6	TRBV20-1	TRBD1	.	CSAGDTPGQATGANSPLHF	TGCAGTGCTGGAGATACCCCGGGACAGGCGACCGGAGCTAATTCACCCCTCCACTTT
TRBJ2-7	TRBV4-1	TRBD2	few	CASSQESGGTSGMPYEQYF	TGCGCCAGCAGCCAAGAATCCGGCGGGACTAGCGGGATGCCCTACGAGCAGTACTTC
TRBJ2-5	TRBV7-9	.	few	CASSLYADPRETQYF	TGTGCCAGCAGCTTGTATGCGGACCCACGGGAGACCCAGTACTTC
TRBJ2-3	TRBV6-2/TRBV6-3	TRBD2	many	CASRQTSDTDTQYF	TGTGCCAGCAGACAGACTAGCGATACAGATACGCAGTATTTT
TRBJ1-5	TRBV4-2	.	few	CASSQEVGGSNQPQHF	TGTGCCAGCAGCCAAGAGGTAGGGGGAAGCAATCAGCCCCAGCATTTT
TRBJ1-2	TRBV2	.	.	CASSEGRGSYGYTF	TGTGCCAGCAGTGAGGGGAGGGGCAGTTATGGCTACACCTTC
TRBJ1-2	TRBV28	.	.	CASSIRQVYGYTF	TGTGCCAGCAGTATCAGACAAGTATATGGCTACACCTTC
TRBJ2-3	TRBV6-2/TRBV6-3	.	.	CASSQTGATGTQYF	TGTGCCAGCAGTCAGACGGGAGCCACAGGTACGCAGTATTTT
TRBJ2-2	TRBV28	.	.	CASSEIDNTGELFF	TGTGCCAGCAGTGAAATCGACAACACCGGGGAGCTGTTTTTT
TRBJ1-3	TRBV3-1	.	.	CASSQTAGPDTIYF	TGTGCCAGCAGCCAAACCGCGGGACCTGACACCATATATTTT
TRBJ2-1	TRBV27	TRBD2	many	CASSVLAGAYNEQFF	TGTGCCAGCAGTGTACTAGCGGGAGCCTACAATGAGCAGTTCTTC
TRBJ2-7	TRBV3-1	.	.	CASSQGPLTVYEQYF	TGTGCCAGCAGCCAAGGCCCCTTAACGGTTTACGAGCAGTACTTC
TRBJ2-3	TRBV11-2	TRBD1	.	CASSNRGNTQYF	TGTGCCAGCAGCAACAGGGGAAATACGCAGTATTTT
TRBJ1-2	TRBV7-2	TRBD1	.	CASSFISGQGDGYTF	TGTGCCAGCAGCTTTATATCGGGACAGGGAGATGGCTACACCTTC
TRBJ2-2	TRBV7-2	.	.	CASSLGLGTGELFF	TGTGCCAGCAGCTTGGGGTTGGGCACCGGGGAGCTGTTTTTT
TRBJ2-4	TRBV7-2	.	.	CASSLGPKNIQYF	TGTGCCAGCAGCTTGGGACCTAAAAACATTCAGTACTTC
TRBJ1-1	TRBV5-1	.	few	CASKYGNTEAFF	TGCGCCAGCAAATACGGGAACACTGAAGCTTTCTTT
TRBJ1-2	TRBV16	TRBD1	.	CASSFGQGDYGYTF	TGTGCCAGCAGCTTCGGACAGGGGGACTATGGCTACACCTTC
TRBJ2-3	TRBV29-1	.	.	CSVESSTTDTQYF	TGCAGCGTTGAGTCTAGCACCACAGATACGCAGTATTTT
TRBJ1-1	TRBV28	TRBD1	many	CASSSTGNWNTEAFF	TGTGCCAGCAGTTCGACAGGGAATTGGAACACTGAAGCTTTCTTT
TRBJ1-2	TRBV7-2	.	once	CASSRQDINYGYTF	TGTGCCAGCAGCCGACAGGATATAAACTATGGCTACACCTTC
TRBJ1-5	TRBV6-1	.	.	CATREGGYNQPQHF	TGTGCCACCAGAGAAGGGGGGTACAATCAGCCCCAGCATTTT
TRBJ1-4	TRBV10-3	.	.	CAISGTNEKLFF	TGTGCCATCAGCGGGACTAATGAAAAACTGTTTTTT
TRBJ1-4	TRBV5-4	.	few	CASSLGGATNEKLFF	TGTGCCAGCAGCTTGGGAGGCGCAACTAATGAAAAACTGTTTTTT
TRBJ2-3	TRBV28	.	many	CASSSIPGLAPDTQYF	TGTGCCAGCAGTTCCATCCCGGGCCTCGCCCCAGATACGCAGTATTTT
TRBJ1-2	TRBV7-9	TRBD1	.	CASSYDRADGYTF	TGTGCCAGCAGCTACGACAGGGCTGATGGCTACACCTTC
TRBJ2-7	TRBV27	TRBD2	.	CARTRLAGHYEQYF	TGTGCCCGCACCCGACTAGCGGGGCACTACGAGCAGTACTTC
TRBJ2-3	TRBV4-1	TRBD1	few	CASSLGQGWITDTQYF	TGCGCCAGCAGCCTGGGACAGGGTTGGATCACAGATACGCAGTATTTT
TRBJ2-5	TRBV5-1	TRBD1	.	CASSKQGFKETQYF	TGCGCCAGCAGCAAACAGGGGTTTAAAGAGACCCAGTACTTC